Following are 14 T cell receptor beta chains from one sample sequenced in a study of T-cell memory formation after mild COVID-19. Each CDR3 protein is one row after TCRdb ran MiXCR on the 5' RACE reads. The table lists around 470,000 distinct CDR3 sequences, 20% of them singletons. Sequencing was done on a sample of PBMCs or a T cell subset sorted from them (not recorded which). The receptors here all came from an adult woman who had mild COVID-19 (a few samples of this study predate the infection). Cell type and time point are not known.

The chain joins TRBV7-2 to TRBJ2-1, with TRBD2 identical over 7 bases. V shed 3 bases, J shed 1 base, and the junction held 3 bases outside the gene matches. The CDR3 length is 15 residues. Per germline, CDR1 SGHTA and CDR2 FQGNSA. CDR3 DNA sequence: TGTGCCAGCAGCTTTGAGCGGGGTTCCTACAATGAGCAGTTCTTC. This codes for CASSFERGSYNEQFF.

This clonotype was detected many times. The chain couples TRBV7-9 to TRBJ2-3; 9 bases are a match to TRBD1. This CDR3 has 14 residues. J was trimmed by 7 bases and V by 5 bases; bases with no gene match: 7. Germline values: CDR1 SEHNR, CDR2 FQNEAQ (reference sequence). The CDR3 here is CASSIDRGRNTQYF. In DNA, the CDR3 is TGTGCCAGCAGCATCGACAGGGGGAGAAATACGCAGTATTTT.

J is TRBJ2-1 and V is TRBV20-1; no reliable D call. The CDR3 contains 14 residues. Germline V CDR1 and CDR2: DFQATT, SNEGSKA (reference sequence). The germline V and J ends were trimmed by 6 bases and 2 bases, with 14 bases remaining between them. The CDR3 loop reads CSAPPHGAYNEQFF. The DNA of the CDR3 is TGCAGTGCCCCGCCCCATGGGGCCTACAATGAGCAGTTCTTC.

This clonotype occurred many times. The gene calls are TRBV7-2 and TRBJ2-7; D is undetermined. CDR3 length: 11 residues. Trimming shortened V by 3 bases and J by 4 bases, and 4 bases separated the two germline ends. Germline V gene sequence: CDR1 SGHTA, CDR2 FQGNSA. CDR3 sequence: CASSFLYEQYF. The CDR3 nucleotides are TGTGCCAGCAGCTTCCTGTACGAGCAGTACTTC.

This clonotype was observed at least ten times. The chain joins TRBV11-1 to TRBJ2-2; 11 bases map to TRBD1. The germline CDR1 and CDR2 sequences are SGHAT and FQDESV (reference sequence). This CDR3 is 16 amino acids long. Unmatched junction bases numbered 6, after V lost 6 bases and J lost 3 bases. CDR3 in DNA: TGTGCCAGCAGACACCGGGACAGGGGGTACACCGGGGAGCTGTTTTTT. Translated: CASRHRDRGYTGELFF.

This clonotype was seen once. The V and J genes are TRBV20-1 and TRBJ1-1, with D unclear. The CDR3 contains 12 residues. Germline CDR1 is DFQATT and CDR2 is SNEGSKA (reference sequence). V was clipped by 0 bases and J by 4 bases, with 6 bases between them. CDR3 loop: CSARETVTEAFF. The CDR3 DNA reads TGCAGTGCTAGAGAGACGGTCACTGAAGCTTTCTTT.

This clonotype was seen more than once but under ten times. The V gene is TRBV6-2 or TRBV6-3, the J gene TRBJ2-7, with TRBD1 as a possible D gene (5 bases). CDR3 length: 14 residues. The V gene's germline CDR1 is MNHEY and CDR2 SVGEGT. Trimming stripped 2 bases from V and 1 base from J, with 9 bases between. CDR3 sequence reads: CASSYDSQSYEQYF. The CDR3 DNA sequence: TGTGCCAGCAGTTACGACAGCCAGTCCTACGAGCAGTACTTC.

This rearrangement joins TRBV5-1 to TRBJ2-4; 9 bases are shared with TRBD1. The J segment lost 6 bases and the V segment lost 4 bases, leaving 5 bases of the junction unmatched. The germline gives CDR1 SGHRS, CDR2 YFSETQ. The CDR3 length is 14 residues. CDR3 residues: CASSRDRERNIQYF. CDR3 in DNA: TGCGCCAGCAGCCGGGACAGGGAGAGAAACATTCAGTACTTC.

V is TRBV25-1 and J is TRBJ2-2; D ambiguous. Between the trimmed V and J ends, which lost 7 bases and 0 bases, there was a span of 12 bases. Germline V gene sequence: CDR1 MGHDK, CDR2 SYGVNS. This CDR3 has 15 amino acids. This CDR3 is CASNEAQTNTGELFF. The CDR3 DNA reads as TGTGCCAGCAACGAGGCACAGACGAACACCGGGGAGCTGTTTTTT. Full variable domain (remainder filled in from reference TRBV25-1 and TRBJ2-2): EADIYQTPRYLVIGTGKKITLECSQTMGHDKMYWYQQDPGMELHLIHYSYGVNSTEKGDLSSESTVSRIRTEHFPLTLESARPSHTSQYLCASNEAQTNTGELFFGEGSRLTVL.

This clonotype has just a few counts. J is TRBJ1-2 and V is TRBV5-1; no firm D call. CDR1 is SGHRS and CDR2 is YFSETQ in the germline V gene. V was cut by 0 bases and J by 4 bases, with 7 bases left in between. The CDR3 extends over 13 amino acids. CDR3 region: CASSLGEAYGYTF. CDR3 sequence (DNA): TGCGCCAGCAGCTTGGGGGAAGCCTATGGCTACACCTTC.

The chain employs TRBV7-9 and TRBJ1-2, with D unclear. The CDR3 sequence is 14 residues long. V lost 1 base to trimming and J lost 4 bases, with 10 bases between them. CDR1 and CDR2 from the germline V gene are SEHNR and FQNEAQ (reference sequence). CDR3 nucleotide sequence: TGTGCCAGCAGCTTAGTGCGGTCCAGCTATGGCTACACCTTC. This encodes CASSLVRSSYGYTF.

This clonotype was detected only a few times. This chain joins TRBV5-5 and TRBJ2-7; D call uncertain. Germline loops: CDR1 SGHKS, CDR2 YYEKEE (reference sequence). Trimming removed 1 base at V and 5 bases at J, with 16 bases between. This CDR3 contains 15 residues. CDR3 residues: CASSLIPGFGHEQYF. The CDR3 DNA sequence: TGTGCCAGCAGCTTGATCCCCGGGTTCGGCCACGAGCAGTACTTC.

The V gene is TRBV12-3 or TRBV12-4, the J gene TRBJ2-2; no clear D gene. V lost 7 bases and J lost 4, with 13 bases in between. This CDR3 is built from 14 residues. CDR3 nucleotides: TGTGCCAGCACCATACATGTCACCACCGGGGAGCTGTTTTTT. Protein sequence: CASTIHVTTGELFF.

The CDR3 DNA follows: TGTGCCAGCCGAAGGCGGGGGGACGGGGAGACCCAGTACTTC. It yields the protein CASRRRGDGETQYF. This chain connects TRBV6-1 to TRBJ2-5, with TRBD2 matching over 8 bases. CDR1 and CDR2 (germline): MNHNS, SASEGT. After removal of 8 bases from V and 5 bases from J, the junction contained 10 bases not matched to a gene. This CDR3 contains 14 residues.